The entry below gives a single T cell receptor beta chain sequence along with its context. Germline V gene lookup returns CDR1 SQVTM and CDR2 ANQGSEA. This CDR3 comprises 11 residues. The ends were cut back, 3 bases at V and 2 bases at J, with 2 bases in the middle. These data are taken from a study of blood T cell repertoires in COVID-19. Study-level information: There were acute and convalescent COVID-19 samples, and they came from the United States, Italy and Spain. PBMCs, B-cell-depleted T cells, or T cells were the source of the cDNA or gDNA that made up the material.

Per the original data handling: Estimated nucleated cell counts came from reference gene primer amplification. The assay was immunoSEQ multiplex PCR, and TCRdb's table has in-frame clones only and misses some. The V and J calls and clone size were taken over from that table, and D and trimming were inferred from the DNA. The table includes around 190,000 clones, roughly 76% detected once. The source of this sequence is a woman between 40 and 50 years old with COVID-19, enrolled during active disease. The sample taken for sequencing was peripheral blood. The chain is built from TRBV29-1 and TRBJ2-1, with D hard to call. CDR3 sequence: CSVDTYNEQFF. As DNA, the CDR3 is TGCAGCGTTGACACCTACAATGAGCAGTTCTTC.